Given below is one T cell receptor beta chain in context. The sample is drawn from a study of blood T cells in healthy people across ages. Trimming at V came to 2 bases and at J to 7 bases, leaving 5 bases not matched to a gene. Germline loops: CDR1 SGHRS, CDR2 YFSETQ. The CDR3 is made up of 14 amino acids. Together with a sample-barcoded 5' primer, a J-beta primer mix was included in a second PCR lasting about 7 to 12 cycles. Each sample yielded at least 2.5 million CDR3-containing paired-end reads. TCRdb analysed the 5' RACE reads with MiXCR anew, one entry per CDR3 protein. The table lists 1.5 million to 2 million distinct CDR3 sequences, about 30% of them singletons.

This chain uses TRBV5-1 with TRBJ1-2; 10 positions match TRBD1. This TCR came from a woman in her 30s in good health. The source material was blood. The CDR3 is CASSFGTGEIGYTF. In DNA, the CDR3 is TGCGCCAGCAGCTTCGGGACAGGGGAAATTGGCTACACCTTC.